A single sample is the source of the 15 T cell receptor beta chains below, sequenced in a study of shared clonotypes between healthy human individuals. Clones were sequenced by immunoSEQ multiplex PCR, and TCRdb holds only the in-frame ones, with some missing. Here the sample spans about 510,000 clones, 79% being singletons. The sequenced sample consisted of PBMCs. The receptors derive from a woman in her thirties or forties in good health. Some clones in this sample may be carry-over from other donors' samples.

This chain joins TRBV9 and TRBJ2-7, with 7 bases lining up with TRBD2. Per germline, CDR1 SGDLS and CDR2 YYNGEE. J was trimmed by 6 bases and V by 4 bases; bases with no gene match: 4. The length of the CDR3 is 12 residues. CDR3 coding DNA: TGTGCCAGCAGCAGCCCGGGGGGCGAGCAGTACTTC. This encodes CASSSPGGEQYF. Full variable domain (outside the CDR3, taken from reference TRBV9 and TRBJ2-7): DSGVTQTPKHLITATGQRVTLRCSPRSGDLSVYWYQQSLDQGLQFLIQYYNGEERAKGNILERFSAQQFPDLHSELNLSSLELGDSALYFCASSSPGGEQYFGPGTRLTVT.

This clone has only one observation. The chain links TRBV5-5 to TRBJ2-1; D is undetermined. The CDR3 spans 13 residues. The germline CDR1 and CDR2 sequences are SGHKS and YYEKEE (reference sequence). V gave up 2 bases and J gave up 7 bases, with 10 bases separating them. DNA of the CDR3: TGTGCCAGCAGCTTTCTGCCTGAGAATGAGCAGTTCTTC. The encoded protein is CASSFLPENEQFF.

This chain uses TRBV6-1 with TRBJ2-3; 14 bases are a match to TRBD2. Germline V gene lookup returns CDR1 MNHNS and CDR2 SASEGT. V shed 0 bases and J 4 bases; nucleotides not matched to a gene: 3. The CDR3 spans 17 residues. DNA for the CDR3: TGTGCCAGCAGTGAAGCCGGGACTAGCGGGAGCGCAGATACGCAGTATTTT. It specifies CASSEAGTSGSADTQYF.

In regard to this clone: Since a much larger clone is just one base distant, this may be a read error. This chain uses TRBV7-9 with TRBJ2-2; 10 nucleotides agree with TRBD2. With V trimmed by 4 bases and J by 1 base, 0 bases remained unmatched. CDR1 is SEHNR and CDR2 is FQNEAQ in the germline V gene (reference sequence). The CDR3 is 15 amino acids. The CDR3 sequence is CASSWTSGNTGELFF. DNA of the CDR3: TGTGCCAGCAGCTGGACTAGCGGGAACACCGGGGAGCTGTTTTTT.

The rearrangement joins TRBV7-2 to TRBJ2-3, with TRBD1 matching over 10 bases. Trimming took 5 bases from V and 3 from J; bases not matched to a gene: 5. The germline gives CDR1 SGHTA, CDR2 FQGNSA. This CDR3 is 15 amino acids long. CDR3 loop: CASSPRDRGTDTQYF. The CDR3 DNA sequence: TGTGCCAGCAGCCCCCGGGACAGGGGAACAGATACGCAGTATTTT.

The rearrangement links TRBV15 to TRBJ1-4; D is ambiguous. Germline V gene lookup returns CDR1 LNHNV and CDR2 YYDKDF (reference sequence). The CDR3 runs to 16 residues. Trimming removed 0 bases from V and 8 bases from J, with 16 bases in between. As DNA, the CDR3 is TGTGCCACCAGCAGAGATCATCGGGTGCCGGGGGAAAAACTGTTTTTT. This codes for CATSRDHRVPGEKLFF.

The chain links TRBV4-2 to TRBJ2-7; D is perhaps TRBD2 (6 bases). Germline V gene sequence: CDR1 LGHNA, CDR2 YNFKEQ. This CDR3 contains 15 residues. V lost 0 bases and J lost 2, with 11 bases in between. CDR3 bases: TGTGCCAGCAGCCAAGAAGGGACTGGAACCTACGAGCAGTACTTC. It specifies CASSQEGTGTYEQYF.

The V call is TRBV5-1, the J call TRBJ2-3; maybe TRBD1 (6 bases). There are 14 residues in the CDR3. CDR1 SGHRS and CDR2 YFSETQ come from the germline V gene. V lost 0 bases and J lost 5, with 10 bases in between. CDR3 protein: CASSLEQGKDTQYF. In nucleotides, the CDR3 is TGCGCCAGCAGCTTGGAACAGGGTAAAGATACGCAGTATTTT.

This rearrangement joins TRBV18 to TRBJ2-1, with 11 bases lining up with TRBD2. Trimming took 2 bases from V and 7 from J; bases not matched to a gene: 10. The CDR3 loop spans 17 amino acids. The germline gives CDR1 KGHSH, CDR2 LQKENI. CDR3 bases: TGTGCCAGCTCACCAACTTATCCCGGGACTAGCGGAAATGAGCAGTTCTTC. It encodes CASSPTYPGTSGNEQFF.

The chain joins TRBV4-1 to TRBJ2-1, with a tentative D call TRBD2 (6 bases). Trimming left V 1 base short and J 2 bases short, with 15 bases between. The CDR3 is made up of 17 amino acids. Germline CDR1 and CDR2: MGHRA and YSYEKL. CDR3 protein: CASSQGGSGVTYNEQFF. The CDR3 DNA follows: TGCGCCAGCAGCCAAGGCGGTAGCGGAGTAACCTACAATGAGCAGTTCTTC.

In its sample, this clone was seen many times. J is TRBJ2-2 and V is TRBV2; 12 bases map to TRBD2. V gave up 5 bases and J gave up 4 bases; unmatched junction bases: 8. This CDR3 is 17 amino acids long. CDR1 and CDR2 from the germline V gene are SNHLY and FYNNEI. CDR3 in DNA: TGTGCCAGCAGTCCTCTAGCGGGAGGGCCCCGCACCGGGGAGCTGTTTTTT. Amino acid sequence: CASSPLAGGPRTGELFF.

In DNA, the CDR3 is TGTGCCAGCAGCTTCGGGACAGCCAGCAATCAGCCCCAGCATTTT. Translation: CASSFGTASNQPQHF. The chain has TRBV5-5 and TRBJ1-5; 7 bases fit TRBD1. The CDR3 spans 15 residues. The germline V gene has CDR1 SGHKS and CDR2 YYEKEE (reference sequence). V was pared by 2 bases and J by 1 base, with 3 bases of the junction left unmatched.

V and J are TRBV15 and TRBJ2-2; no reliable D call. V was trimmed by 0 bases and J by 2 bases, leaving 13 bases between them. Germline-derived CDR1 and CDR2 are LNHNV and YYDKDF (reference sequence). This CDR3 comprises 17 residues. The CDR3 bases are TGTGCCACCAGCAGAGATCAGTGGCAGCTAAACACCGGGGAGCTGTTTTTT. Translating it yields CATSRDQWQLNTGELFF.

This clone was seen only a few times. Other DNA variants within this sample encode the same CDR3. The V call is TRBV5-1, the J call TRBJ2-1, with 9 positions matching TRBD2. This CDR3 is 15 amino acids long. Germline V lookup: CDR1 SGHRS, CDR2 YFSETQ. Trimming at V came to 0 bases and at J to 3 bases, leaving 1 base not matched to a gene. In DNA, the CDR3 is TGCGCCAGCAGCTTGGGACTAGCGGACTACAATGAGCAGTTCTTC. It yields the protein CASSLGLADYNEQFF.

Only a few counts were recorded for this clone. The V call is TRBV20-1, the J call TRBJ2-3; D gene ambiguous. With 6 bases removed from V and 6 bases from J, the gap between germline ends came to 7 bases. Per the germline V gene, CDR1 is DFQATT and CDR2 is SNEGSKA (reference sequence). The CDR3 sequence is 10 residues long. The CDR3: CSAPLDTQYF. CDR3 coding DNA: TGCAGTGCCCCCCTCGATACGCAGTATTTT.